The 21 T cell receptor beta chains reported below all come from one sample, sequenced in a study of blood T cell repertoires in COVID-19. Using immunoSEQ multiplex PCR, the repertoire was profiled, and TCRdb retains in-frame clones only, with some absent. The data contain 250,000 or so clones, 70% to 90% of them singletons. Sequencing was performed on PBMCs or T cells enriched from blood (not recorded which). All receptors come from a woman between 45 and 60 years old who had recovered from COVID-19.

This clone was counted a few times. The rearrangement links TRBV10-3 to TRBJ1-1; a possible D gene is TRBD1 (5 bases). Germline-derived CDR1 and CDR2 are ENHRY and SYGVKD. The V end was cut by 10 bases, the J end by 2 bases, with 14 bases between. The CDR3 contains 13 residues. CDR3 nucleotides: TGTGCCACCGGGTGGGGCCCTAACACTGAAGCTTTCTTT. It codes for CATGWGPNTEAFF.

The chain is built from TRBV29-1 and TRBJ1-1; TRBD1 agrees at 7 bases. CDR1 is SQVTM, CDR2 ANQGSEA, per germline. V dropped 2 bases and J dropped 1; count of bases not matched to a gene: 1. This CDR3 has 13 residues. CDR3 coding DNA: TGCAGCGTTGAAAGGACAGGGAACACTGAAGCTTTCTTT. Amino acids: CSVERTGNTEAFF. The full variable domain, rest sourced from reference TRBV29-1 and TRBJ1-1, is SAVISQKPSRDICQRGTSLTIQCQVDSQVTMMFWYRQQPGQSLTLIATANQGSEATYESGFVIDKFPISRPNLTFSTLTVSNMSPEDSSIYLCSVERTGNTEAFFGQGTRLTVV.

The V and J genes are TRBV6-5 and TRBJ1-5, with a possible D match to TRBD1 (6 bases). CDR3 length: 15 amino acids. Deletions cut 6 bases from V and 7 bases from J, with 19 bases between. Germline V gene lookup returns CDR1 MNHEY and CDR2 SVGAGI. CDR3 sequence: CASRSKSGTWQPQHF. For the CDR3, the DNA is TGTGCCAGCAGATCGAAATCAGGGACATGGCAGCCCCAGCATTTT.

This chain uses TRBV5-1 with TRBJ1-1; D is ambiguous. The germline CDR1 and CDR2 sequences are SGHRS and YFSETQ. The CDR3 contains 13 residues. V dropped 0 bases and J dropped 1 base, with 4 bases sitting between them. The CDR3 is CASSLDTNTEAFF. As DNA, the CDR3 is TGCGCCAGCAGCTTGGACACGAACACTGAAGCTTTCTTT.

In nucleotides, the CDR3 is TGTGCCAGCAAGGTTACAGGGGCCGGGGAGCTGTTTTTT. Translating gives CASKVTGAGELFF. The chain couples TRBV2 to TRBJ2-2; 7 bases are a match to TRBD1. V trimming: 7 bases; J trimming: 6 bases; junction bases outside the gene matches: 5. The CDR3 has 13 amino acids. Germline V gene sequence: CDR1 SNHLY, CDR2 FYNNEI.

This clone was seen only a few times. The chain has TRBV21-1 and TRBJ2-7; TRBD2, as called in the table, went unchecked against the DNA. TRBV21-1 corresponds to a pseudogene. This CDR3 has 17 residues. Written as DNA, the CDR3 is TGTGCCAGCAGCAAGGTACGAGGATGGCCTCGTAACGACGAGCAGTACTTC. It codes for CASSKVRGWPRNDEQYF.

The CDR3 DNA follows: TGTGCCAGCAGCGCCCTAGCGGCCCTGACAGGTGACACCGGGGAGCTGTTTTTT. Its translation: CASSALAALTGDTGELFF. The chain recombines TRBV9 with TRBJ2-2; D might be TRBD2 (7 bases). CDR1 and CDR2 from the germline V gene are SGDLS and YYNGEE. Trimming removed 3 bases from V and 3 bases from J, with 21 bases in between. The CDR3 consists of 18 residues.

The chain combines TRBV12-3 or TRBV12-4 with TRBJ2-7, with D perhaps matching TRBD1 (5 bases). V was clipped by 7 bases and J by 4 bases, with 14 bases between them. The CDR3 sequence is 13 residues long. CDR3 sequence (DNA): TGTGCCAGCAAGGGCCCGAAGGGGTACGAGCAGTACTTC. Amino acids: CASKGPKGYEQYF.

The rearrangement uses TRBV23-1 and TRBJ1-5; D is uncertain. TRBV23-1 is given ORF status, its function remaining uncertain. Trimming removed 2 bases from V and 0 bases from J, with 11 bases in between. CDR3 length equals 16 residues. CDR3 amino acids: CASSQTVAYSNQPQHF. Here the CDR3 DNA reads TGCGCCAGCAGTCAAACGGTAGCTTATAGCAATCAGCCCCAGCATTTT.

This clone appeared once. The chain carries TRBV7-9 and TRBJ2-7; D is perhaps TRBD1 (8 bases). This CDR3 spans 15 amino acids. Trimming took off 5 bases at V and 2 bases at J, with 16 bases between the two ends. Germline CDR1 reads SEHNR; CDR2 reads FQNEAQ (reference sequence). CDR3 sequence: CASSPQGAGAYEQYF. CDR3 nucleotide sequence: TGTGCCAGCAGCCCTCAGGGGGCGGGGGCCTACGAGCAGTACTTC.

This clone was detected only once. For the CDR3, the DNA is TGTGCCAGTGCTTATCCATGGGGGACACCTAATCAGCCCCAGCATTTT. This sequence encodes CASAYPWGTPNQPQHF. The rearrangement links TRBV19 to TRBJ1-5, with D possibly being TRBD1 (6 bases). The V gene lost 8 bases and the J gene lost 4 bases, with 21 bases spanning the gap. The CDR3 is made up of 16 amino acids. Germline V gene data show CDR1 as LNHDA and CDR2 as SQIVND (reference sequence). The full variable domain, completed using reference TRBV19 and TRBJ1-5, is DGGITQSPKYLFRKEGQNVTLSCEQNLNHDAMYWYRQDPGQGLRLIYYSQIVNDFQKGDIAEGYSVSREKKESFPLTVTSAQKNPTAFYLCASAYPWGTPNQPQHFGDGTRLSIL.

The DNA of the CDR3 is TGTGCCAGCAGCAGGAACCGGGAGTCCTACAATGAGCAGTTCTTC. Its translation: CASSRNRESYNEQFF. This rearrangement joins TRBV5-4 to TRBJ2-1; D is possibly TRBD2 (6 bases). The V end lost 4 bases, the J end lost 1 base, and 12 bases lay between the germline ends. The CDR3 consists of 15 residues. Germline V gives CDR1 SGHNT, CDR2 YYREEE (reference sequence). The full variable domain, with the rest looked up from reference TRBV5-4 and TRBJ2-1, is ETGVTQSPTHLIKTRGQQVTLRCSSQSGHNTVSWYQQALGQGPQFIFQYYREEENGRGNFPPRFSGLQFPNYSSELNVNALELDDSALYLCASSRNRESYNEQFFGPGTRLTVL.

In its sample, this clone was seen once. The CDR3 protein is CASSRDRADIQYF. CDR3 DNA sequence: TGCGCCAGCAGCCGGGACAGGGCGGACATTCAGTACTTC. The chain recombines TRBV5-1 with TRBJ2-4; 9 bases match TRBD1. The trim removed 4 bases at V and 8 bases at J, leaving 4 bases unmatched. This CDR3 contains 13 residues. The germline V gene encodes CDR1 SGHRS and CDR2 YFSETQ.

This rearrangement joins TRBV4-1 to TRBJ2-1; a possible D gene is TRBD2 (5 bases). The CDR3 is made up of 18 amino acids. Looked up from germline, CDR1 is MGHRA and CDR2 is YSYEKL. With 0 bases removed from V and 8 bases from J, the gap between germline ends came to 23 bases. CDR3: CASSQEVLRVRGEYEQFF. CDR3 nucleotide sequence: TGCGCCAGCAGCCAAGAAGTCTTGCGGGTCCGCGGTGAGTATGAGCAGTTCTTC.

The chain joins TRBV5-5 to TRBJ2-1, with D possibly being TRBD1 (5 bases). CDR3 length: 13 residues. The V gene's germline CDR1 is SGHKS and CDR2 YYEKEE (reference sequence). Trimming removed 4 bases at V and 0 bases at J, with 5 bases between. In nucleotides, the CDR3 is TGTGCCAGCAGCCAGGGCTCCTACAATGAGCAGTTCTTC. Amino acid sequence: CASSQGSYNEQFF.

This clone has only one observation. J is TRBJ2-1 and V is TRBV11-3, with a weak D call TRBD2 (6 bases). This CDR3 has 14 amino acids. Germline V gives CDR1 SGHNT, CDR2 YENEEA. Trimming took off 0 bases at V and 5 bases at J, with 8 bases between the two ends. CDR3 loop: CASSLERDNNEQFF. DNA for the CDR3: TGTGCCAGCAGCTTAGAGCGGGATAACAATGAGCAGTTCTTC. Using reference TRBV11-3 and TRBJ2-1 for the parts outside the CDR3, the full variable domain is EAGVVQSPRYKIIEKKQPVAFWCNPISGHNTLYWYLQNLGQGPELLIRYENEEAVDDSQLPKDRFSAERLKGVDSTLKIQPAELGDSAVYLCASSLERDNNEQFFGPGTRLTVL.

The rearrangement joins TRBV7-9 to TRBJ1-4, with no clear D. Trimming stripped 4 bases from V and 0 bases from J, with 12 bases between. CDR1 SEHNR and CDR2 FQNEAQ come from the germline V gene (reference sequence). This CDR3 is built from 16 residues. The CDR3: CASSYENPATNEKLFF. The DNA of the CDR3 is TGTGCCAGCAGCTATGAAAATCCAGCAACTAATGAAAAACTGTTTTTT.

This chain's CDR3 is CAWQGITDTQYF. CDR3 in DNA: TGTGCCTGGCAGGGTATCACAGATACGCAGTATTTT. The chain joins TRBV30 to TRBJ2-3, with D perhaps matching TRBD1 (5 bases). This CDR3 spans 12 amino acids. Trimming pared 5 bases from V and 2 bases from J, leaving 8 bases between. Germline loops: CDR1 GTSNPN, CDR2 SVGIG (reference sequence).

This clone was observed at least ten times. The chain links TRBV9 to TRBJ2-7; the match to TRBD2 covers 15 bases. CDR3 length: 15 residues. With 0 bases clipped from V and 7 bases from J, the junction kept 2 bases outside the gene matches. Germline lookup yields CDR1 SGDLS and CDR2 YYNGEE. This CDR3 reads CASSVEGLAGGEQYF. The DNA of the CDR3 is TGTGCCAGCAGCGTAGAAGGACTAGCGGGAGGGGAGCAGTACTTC.

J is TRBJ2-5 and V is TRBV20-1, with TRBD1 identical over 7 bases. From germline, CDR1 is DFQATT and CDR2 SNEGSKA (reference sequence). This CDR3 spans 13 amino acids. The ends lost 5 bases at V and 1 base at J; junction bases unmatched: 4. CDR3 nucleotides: TGCAGTGCTGGTGGGACAGTCCAAGAGACCCAGTACTTC. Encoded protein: CSAGGTVQETQYF.

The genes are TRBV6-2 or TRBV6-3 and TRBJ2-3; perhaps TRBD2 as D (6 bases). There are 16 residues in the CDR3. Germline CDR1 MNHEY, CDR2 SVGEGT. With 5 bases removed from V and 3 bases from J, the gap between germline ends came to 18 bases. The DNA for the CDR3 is TGTGCCAGCAGTCCGCCGGGGTACGGGGGAACAGATACGCAGTATTTT. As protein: CASSPPGYGGTDTQYF.